What follows are 22 T cell receptor beta chains derived from one specimen sequenced in a study of blood T cell repertoires in COVID-19. The repertoire was sequenced with immunoSEQ multiplex PCR; TCRdb's copy has only in-frame clones and lacks some. Found here are approximately 78,000 clones, roughly 90% of them singletons; the top ten hold roughly 28%. Sequenced material: peripheral blood. These receptors all stem from a man aged 45-65 years with acute or convalescent COVID-19.

The rearrangement links TRBV5-4 to TRBJ2-3; the match to TRBD2 covers 10 bases. Trimming removed 4 bases from V and 5 bases from J; junction bases left unmatched: 13. Per germline, CDR1 SGHNT and CDR2 YYREEE (reference sequence). There are 17 residues in the CDR3. As DNA, the CDR3 is TGTGCCAGCAGCCCTTTGATAGCGGGGGGCGGAGGAGATACGCAGTATTTT. The encoded protein is CASSPLIAGGGGDTQYF.

CDR3: CASSFGTSGNEQYF. The CDR3 nucleotides are TGTGCCAGCAGTTTCGGGACTAGCGGGAACGAGCAGTACTTC. The V gene is TRBV25-1, the J gene TRBJ2-7; 13 nucleotides line up with TRBD2. The CDR3 contains 14 residues. The J segment lost 5 bases and the V segment lost 5 bases, leaving 3 bases of the junction unmatched. Germline-derived CDR1 and CDR2 are MGHDK and SYGVNS.

V usage is TRBV3-1 (or the pseudogene TRBV3-2) and J usage is TRBJ2-7; 8 bases match TRBD1. The CDR3 is made up of 21 amino acids. CDR1 is LGHDT, CDR2 YNNKEL, per germline (reference sequence). Unmatched junction bases numbered 23, after V lost 4 bases and J lost 0 bases. DNA for the CDR3: TGTGCCAGCAGCCGATTCTCAACAGGGGGAACGCGGGGCCGATCCTCCTACGAGCAGTACTTC. Protein sequence: CASSRFSTGGTRGRSSYEQYF.

The CDR3, as DNA: TGTGCCAGCAGCCCGGGCGGGGGAAGTTATACCTACGAGCAGTACTTC. The encoded protein is CASSPGGGSYTYEQYF. The rearrangement uses TRBV4-2 and TRBJ2-7; the match to TRBD2 covers 7 bases. The CDR3 sequence is 16 residues long. Trimming cost V 4 bases and J 2 bases; bases outside gene matches: 11. Looked up from germline, CDR1 is LGHNA and CDR2 is YNFKEQ.

This chain joins TRBV5-1 and TRBJ2-5; 7 nucleotides line up with TRBD2. The CDR3 is 13 residues long. V trimming: 4 bases; J trimming: 5 bases; junction bases outside the gene matches: 5. The germline V gene has CDR1 SGHRS and CDR2 YFSETQ. DNA for the CDR3: TGCGCCAGCAGCGTGACTAGCTCCGAGACCCAGTACTTC. Translated, it gives CASSVTSSETQYF. The entire variable domain, with the rest obtained from reference TRBV5-1 and TRBJ2-5, is as follows: KAGVTQTPRYLIKTRGQQVTLSCSPISGHRSVSWYQQTPGQGLQFLFEYFSETQRNKGNFPGRFSGRQFSNSRSEMNVSTLELGDSALYLCASSVTSSETQYFGPGTRLLVL.

The CDR3 is CASSRPRSYPGSEAFF. CDR3 nucleotide sequence: TGTGCCAGCAGCCGACCGAGGTCATACCCTGGCTCTGAAGCTTTCTTT. This chain joins TRBV28 and TRBJ1-1; no definite D call. Trimming took 6 bases from V and 6 from J, leaving 23 bases between them. The CDR3 runs to 16 residues. Germline assignment: CDR1 MDHEN and CDR2 SYDVKM. Full variable domain (rest looked up from reference TRBV28 and TRBJ1-1): DVKVTQSSRYLVKRTGEKVFLECVQDMDHENMFWYRQDPGLGLRLIYFSYDVKMKEKGDIPEGYSVSREKKERFSLILESASTNQTSMYLCASSRPRSYPGSEAFFGQGTRLTVV.

The chain is built from TRBV7-3 and TRBJ2-2; 7 bases are a match to TRBD1. Germline CDR1 SGHTA, CDR2 FQGTGA. Losses at the gene ends were 7 bases for V and 1 base for J; bases not matched to a gene: 9. The CDR3 consists of 16 residues. CDR3 DNA: TGTGCCAGCAAAGTAGCAGGGGGACGGAACACCGGGGAGCTGTTTTTT. Translation: CASKVAGGRNTGELFF.

The CDR3 loop reads CASSRGGSRTYEQYF. The CDR3 region has the DNA TGTGCCAGCAGTAGGGGAGGCAGCAGAACCTACGAGCAGTACTTC. V is TRBV27 and J is TRBJ2-7; D perhaps matches TRBD2 (6 bases). The CDR3 consists of 15 residues. Germline V gene data show CDR1 as MNHEY and CDR2 as SMNVEV (reference sequence). With 5 bases removed from V and 2 bases from J, the gap between germline ends came to 16 bases.

The chain has TRBV19 and TRBJ2-5; maybe TRBD1 (6 bases). The CDR3 consists of 15 residues. Trimming pared 4 bases from V and 0 bases from J, leaving 12 bases between. CDR1 and CDR2 from the germline V gene are LNHDA and SQIVND (reference sequence). CDR3 sequence: CASSNRATYQETQYF. DNA for the CDR3: TGTGCCAGTAGTAACAGGGCCACGTACCAAGAGACCCAGTACTTC.

This sequence joins TRBV9 and TRBJ2-3; 13 nucleotides line up with TRBD2. The V segment lost 4 bases and the J segment 6 bases; nucleotides outside the gene matches: 5. The CDR3 extends over 15 amino acids. Germline values: CDR1 SGDLS, CDR2 YYNGEE. This chain's CDR3 is CASSKLTSGGDTQYF. Written as DNA, the CDR3 is TGTGCCAGCAGCAAACTGACTAGCGGGGGGGATACGCAGTATTTT.

The J gene is TRBJ1-2, the V gene TRBV11-2; D is unresolved. Germline V gene lookup returns CDR1 SGHAT and CDR2 FQNNGV. The CDR3 covers 13 residues. Trimming took 0 bases from V and 8 from J, leaving 10 bases between them. The CDR3 region is CASSLESHGGYTF. In DNA form, the CDR3 reads TGTGCCAGCAGCTTAGAGTCGCACGGGGGCTACACCTTC.

This clone was seen more than once but under ten times. The J gene is TRBJ2-7, the V gene TRBV7-9, with D tentatively TRBD1 (5 bases). The CDR3 totals 15 residues. V was cut by 5 bases and J by 2 bases, with 16 bases left in between. Germline CDR1 is SEHNR and CDR2 is FQNEAQ (reference sequence). CDR3 nucleotides: TGTGCCAGCAGCCCTCCCGGCAGGGCAGCCTACGAGCAGTACTTC. As protein: CASSPPGRAAYEQYF. The full variable domain, rest sourced from reference TRBV7-9 and TRBJ2-7, is DTGVSQNPRHKITKRGQNVTFRCDPISEHNRLYWYRQTLGQGPEFLTYFQNEAQLEKSRLLSDRFSAERPKGSFSTLEIQRTEQGDSAMYLCASSPPGRAAYEQYFGPGTRLTVT.

The rearrangement joins TRBV6-2 or TRBV6-3 to TRBJ1-4; 9 positions match TRBD1. V dropped 5 bases and J dropped 2; count of bases not matched to a gene: 6. The germline V gene encodes CDR1 MNHEY and CDR2 SVGEGT. This CDR3 has 16 residues. CDR3 in amino acids: CASSQKQGATNEKLFF. The CDR3 nucleotides read TGTGCCAGCAGTCAAAAACAGGGGGCGACTAATGAAAAACTGTTTTTT.

The V and J genes are TRBV7-2 and TRBJ2-5; TRBD1 aligns across 7 bases. There are 14 residues in the CDR3. In germline, CDR1 is SGHTA, CDR2 FQGNSA. V shed 5 bases and J 2 bases; nucleotides not matched to a gene: 5. CDR3 loop: CASSSRDRQETQYF. Here the CDR3 DNA reads TGTGCCAGCAGCAGCCGGGACAGACAAGAGACCCAGTACTTC.

This chain uses TRBV6-5 with TRBJ2-4, with no clear D. Deletions cut 8 bases from V and 2 bases from J, with 16 bases between. CDR1 is MNHEY and CDR2 is SVGAGI in the germline V gene. The length of the CDR3 is 15 residues. CDR3 sequence reads: CASSDLELPKNIQYF. DNA of the CDR3: TGTGCCAGCTCGGATTTGGAGTTACCCAAAAACATTCAGTACTTC.

V usage is TRBV21-1 and J usage is TRBJ2-7; TRBD2 is the table's D call and was not checked against the DNA. TRBV21-1 represents a pseudogene. There are 14 residues in the CDR3. Written as DNA, the CDR3 is TGTGCCAGCAGCGGGAGGAGGACATCCTACGAGCAGTACTTC. It yields the protein CASSGRRTSYEQYF.

In DNA form, the CDR3 reads TGTGCCAGCAGTCTGGCTAGCGATCATGGCTACACCTTC. It encodes CASSLASDHGYTF. This chain links TRBV6-5 with TRBJ1-2; D gene uncertain. V lost 5 bases and J 6 bases, leaving 13 bases between the germline ends. The CDR3 length is 13 residues. Looked up from germline, CDR1 is MNHEY and CDR2 is SVGAGI.

V and J are TRBV7-6 and TRBJ2-7, with no clear D. This CDR3 spans 14 amino acids. Germline assignment: CDR1 SGHVS and CDR2 FNYEAQ. Trimming pared 1 base from V and 0 bases from J, leaving 7 bases between. CDR3 loop: CASSLGQDSYEQYF. CDR3 coding DNA: TGTGCCAGCAGCTTAGGTCAGGACTCCTACGAGCAGTACTTC.

V and J are TRBV11-2 and TRBJ2-7; 11 nucleotides match TRBD1. The V gene end was trimmed by 3 bases and the J gene end by 3 bases; junction bases not matched to a gene: 1. The CDR3 has 14 residues. Germline lookup yields CDR1 SGHAT and CDR2 FQNNGV. CDR3 DNA sequence: TGTGCCAGCAGCTTGGGACAGGGGGGCTACGAGCAGTACTTC. As protein: CASSLGQGGYEQYF.

V gene TRBV10-2 combines with J gene TRBJ2-7; 9 bases align to TRBD2. The germline V gene has CDR1 WSHSY and CDR2 SAAADI. V dropped 7 bases and J dropped 6; count of bases not matched to a gene: 10. The CDR3 is made up of 14 amino acids. CDR3 DNA: TGCGCCAGCAAACCGGGACTAGCTTCCCCCGAGCAGTACTTC. It is translated as CASKPGLASPEQYF.

V is TRBV19 and J is TRBJ1-5; tentatively, D is TRBD1 (6 bases). The germline V gene has CDR1 LNHDA and CDR2 SQIVND (reference sequence). The germline V and J ends were trimmed by 6 bases and 0 bases, with 12 bases remaining between them. This CDR3 region has 15 residues. CDR3 bases: TGTGCCAGTAGGGACAGATTCCATAGCAATCAGCCCCAGCATTTT. This translates into CASRDRFHSNQPQHF. Complete variable domain (other parts from reference TRBV19 and TRBJ1-5): DGGITQSPKYLFRKEGQNVTLSCEQNLNHDAMYWYRQDPGQGLRLIYYSQIVNDFQKGDIAEGYSVSREKKESFPLTVTSAQKNPTAFYLCASRDRFHSNQPQHFGDGTRLSIL.

The chain is built from TRBV7-8 and TRBJ2-7, with 9 bases that match TRBD1. V lost 2 bases and J lost 4; bases outside the gene matches: 6. Germline V CDR1 and CDR2: SGHVS, FQNEAQ. This CDR3 region has 15 residues. This CDR3 reads CASSLYRDRGYEQYF. CDR3 bases: TGTGCCAGCAGCTTATATCGAGACAGGGGGTACGAGCAGTACTTC.